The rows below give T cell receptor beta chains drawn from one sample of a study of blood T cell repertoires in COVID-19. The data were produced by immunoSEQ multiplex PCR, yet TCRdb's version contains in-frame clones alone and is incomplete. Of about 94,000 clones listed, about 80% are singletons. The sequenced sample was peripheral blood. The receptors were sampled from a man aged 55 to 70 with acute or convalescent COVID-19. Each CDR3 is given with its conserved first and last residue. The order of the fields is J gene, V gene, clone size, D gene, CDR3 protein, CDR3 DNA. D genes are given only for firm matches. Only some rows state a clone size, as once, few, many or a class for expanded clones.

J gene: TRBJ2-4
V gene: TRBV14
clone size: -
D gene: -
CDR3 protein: CASSQDWATQYF
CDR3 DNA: TGTGCCAGCAGCCAAGATTGGGCGACACAGTACTTC

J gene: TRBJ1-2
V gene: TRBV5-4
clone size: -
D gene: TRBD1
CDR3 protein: CASSSMGQSLYGYTF
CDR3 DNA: TGTGCCAGCAGTTCCATGGGACAGAGTCTCTATGGCTACACCTTC

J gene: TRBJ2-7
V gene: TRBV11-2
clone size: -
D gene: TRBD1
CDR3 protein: CASSLFQGESYEQYF
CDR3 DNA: TGTGCCAGCAGCTTATTCCAGGGGGAATCCTACGAGCAGTACTTC

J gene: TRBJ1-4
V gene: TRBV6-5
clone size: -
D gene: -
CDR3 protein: CASSSETGDEKLFF
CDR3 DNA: TGTGCCAGCAGTTCCGAGACAGGTGATGAAAAACTGTTTTTT

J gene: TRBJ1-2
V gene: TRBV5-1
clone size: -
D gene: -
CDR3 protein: CASSLGQDLGYTF
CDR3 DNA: TGCGCCAGCAGCTTGGGGCAGGATCTTGGCTACACCTTC

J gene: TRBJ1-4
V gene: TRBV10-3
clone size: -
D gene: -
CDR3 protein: CAISDPIVGEKLFF
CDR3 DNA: TGTGCCATCAGTGATCCTATAGTCGGTGAAAAACTGTTTTTT

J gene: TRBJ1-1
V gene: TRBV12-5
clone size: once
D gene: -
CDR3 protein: CASGFFGGTEAFF
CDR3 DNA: TGTGCTAGTGGTTTTTTTGGGGGGACTGAAGCTTTCTTT

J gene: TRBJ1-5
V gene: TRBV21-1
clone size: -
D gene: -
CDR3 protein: CASSKNTDRESQPQHF
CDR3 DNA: TGTGCCAGCAGCAAAAACACGGACAGGGAGAGTCAGCCCCAGCATTTT

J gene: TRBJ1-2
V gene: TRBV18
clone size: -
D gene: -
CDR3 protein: CASSPRDMNGYTF
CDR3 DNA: TGTGCCAGCTCACCAAGAGACATGAATGGCTACACCTTC

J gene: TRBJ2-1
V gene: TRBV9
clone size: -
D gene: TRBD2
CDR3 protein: CASSAPTSGGRGEQFF
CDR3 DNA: TGTGCCAGCAGCGCCCCGACTAGCGGGGGGAGGGGCGAGCAGTTCTTC

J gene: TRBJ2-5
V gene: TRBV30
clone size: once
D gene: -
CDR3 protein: CAWSPGGIQETQYF
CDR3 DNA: TGTGCCTGGAGTCCCGGGGGAATCCAAGAGACCCAGTACTTC

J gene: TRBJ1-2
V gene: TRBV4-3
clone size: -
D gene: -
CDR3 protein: CASSQELTPGSYGYTF
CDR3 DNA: TGCGCCAGCAGCCAAGAGCTTACGCCGGGATCGTATGGCTACACCTTC

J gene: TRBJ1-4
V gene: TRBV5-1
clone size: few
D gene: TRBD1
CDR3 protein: CASSQSGTGGEKLFF
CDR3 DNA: TGCGCCAGCAGCCAGTCCGGGACAGGGGGGGAAAAACTGTTTTTT

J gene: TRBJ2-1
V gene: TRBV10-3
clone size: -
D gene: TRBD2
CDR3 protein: CAIRSGLADNEQFF
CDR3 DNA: TGTGCCATCAGATCGGGACTAGCAGACAATGAGCAGTTCTTC

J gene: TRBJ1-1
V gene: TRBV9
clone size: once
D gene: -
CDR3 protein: CASSFQMNTEAFF
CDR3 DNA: TGTGCCAGCAGCTTTCAGATGAACACTGAAGCTTTCTTT

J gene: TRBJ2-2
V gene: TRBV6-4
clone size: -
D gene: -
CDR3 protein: CASTEVPAANTGELFF
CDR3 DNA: TGTGCCAGCACAGAGGTGCCAGCGGCGAACACCGGGGAGCTGTTTTTT

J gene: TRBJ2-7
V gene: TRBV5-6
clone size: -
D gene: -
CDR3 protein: CASSLGVYYEQYF
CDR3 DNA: TGTGCCAGCAGCTTGGGAGTTTACTACGAGCAGTACTTC

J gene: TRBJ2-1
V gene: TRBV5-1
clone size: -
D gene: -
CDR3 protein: CASSFRQINEQFF
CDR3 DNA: TGCGCCAGCAGCTTCCGACAGATCAATGAGCAGTTCTTC

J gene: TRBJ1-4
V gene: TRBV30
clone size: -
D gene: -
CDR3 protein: CAWCGGGCEKLFF
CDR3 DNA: TGTGCCTGGTGTGGCGGGGGGTGTGAAAAACTGTTTTTT

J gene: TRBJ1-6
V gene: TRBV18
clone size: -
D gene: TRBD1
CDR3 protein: CASSEGTGLNSPLHF
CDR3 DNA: TGTGCCAGCTCAGAAGGGACAGGCCTTAATTCACCCCTCCACTTT

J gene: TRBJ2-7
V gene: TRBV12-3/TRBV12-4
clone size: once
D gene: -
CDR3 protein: CASSTGSYEQYF
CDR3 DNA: TGTGCCAGCAGCACAGGGTCCTACGAGCAGTACTTC

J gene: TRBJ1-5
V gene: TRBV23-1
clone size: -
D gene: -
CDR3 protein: CASAPWAGNQPQHF
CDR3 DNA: TGCGCCAGCGCCCCGTGGGCGGGGAATCAGCCCCAGCATTTT

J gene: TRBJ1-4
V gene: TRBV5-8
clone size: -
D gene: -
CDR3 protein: CASRISGSEKLFF
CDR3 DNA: TGTGCCAGCAGGATATCGGGATCTGAAAAACTGTTTTTT

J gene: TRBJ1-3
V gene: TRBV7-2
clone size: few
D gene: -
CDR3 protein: CASSPPALGNTIYF
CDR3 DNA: TGTGCCAGCAGCCCGCCCGCGTTGGGAAACACCATATATTTT

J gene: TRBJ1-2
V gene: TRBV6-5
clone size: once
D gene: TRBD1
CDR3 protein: CASSLTGTYGYTF
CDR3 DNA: TGTGCCAGCAGTCTGACAGGGACCTATGGCTACACCTTC

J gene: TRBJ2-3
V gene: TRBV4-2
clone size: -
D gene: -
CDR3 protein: CASSQDRGGVDTQYF
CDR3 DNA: TGTGCCAGCAGCCAAGATAGGGGGGGCGTGGATACGCAGTATTTT

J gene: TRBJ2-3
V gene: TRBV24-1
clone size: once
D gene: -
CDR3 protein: CATQRGYEDTQYF
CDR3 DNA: TGTGCCACGCAACGGGGGTATGAAGATACGCAGTATTTT

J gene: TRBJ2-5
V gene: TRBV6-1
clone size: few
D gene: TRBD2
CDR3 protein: CASSEIKTGREGTQYF
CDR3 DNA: TGTGCCAGCAGCGAAATCAAGACAGGGCGGGAGGGGACCCAGTACTTC

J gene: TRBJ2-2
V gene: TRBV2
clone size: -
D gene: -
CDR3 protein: CASSELGGAGELFF
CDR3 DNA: TGTGCCAGCAGTGAATTAGGGGGTGCCGGGGAGCTGTTTTTT

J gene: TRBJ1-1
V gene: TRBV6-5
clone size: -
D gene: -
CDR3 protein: CASSYSTTRNTEAFF
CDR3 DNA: TGTGCCAGCAGTTACTCAACTACACGGAACACTGAAGCTTTCTTT

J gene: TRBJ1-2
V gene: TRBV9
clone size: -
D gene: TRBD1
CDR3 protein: CASSVVGQGPIGGYTF
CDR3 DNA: TGTGCCAGCAGCGTAGTGGGACAGGGACCTATCGGGGGCTACACCTTC

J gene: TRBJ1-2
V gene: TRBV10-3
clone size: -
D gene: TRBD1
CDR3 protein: CAISDGDRGYGYTF
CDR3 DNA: TGTGCCATCAGTGATGGAGACAGGGGGTATGGCTACACCTTC

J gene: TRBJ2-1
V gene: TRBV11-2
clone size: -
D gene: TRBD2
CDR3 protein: CASSSLAGGHNEQFF
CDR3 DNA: TGTGCCAGCAGCTCTTTGGCGGGGGGGCACAATGAGCAGTTCTTC

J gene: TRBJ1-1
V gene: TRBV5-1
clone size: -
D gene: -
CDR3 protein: CASSSYKQSLNTEAFF
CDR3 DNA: TGCGCCAGCAGCTCATATAAACAGTCCCTGAACACTGAAGCTTTCTTT

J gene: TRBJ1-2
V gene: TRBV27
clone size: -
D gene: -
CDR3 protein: CASSSGSPRYGYTF
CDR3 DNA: TGTGCCAGCAGTTCAGGTTCACCCCGCTATGGCTACACCTTC

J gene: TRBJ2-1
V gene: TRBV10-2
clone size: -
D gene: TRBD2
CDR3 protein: CASTQLARSNEQFF
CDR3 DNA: TGCGCCAGCACCCAACTAGCGCGAAGCAATGAGCAGTTCTTC

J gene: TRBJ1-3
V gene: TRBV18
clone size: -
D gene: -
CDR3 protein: CASSPPEGSGNTIYF
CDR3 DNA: TGTGCCAGCTCACCTCCGGAGGGCTCTGGAAACACCATATATTTT

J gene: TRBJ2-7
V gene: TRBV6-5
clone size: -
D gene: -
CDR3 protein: CASSYAGTGEQYF
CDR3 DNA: TGTGCCAGCAGTTACGCAGGGACTGGGGAGCAGTACTTC

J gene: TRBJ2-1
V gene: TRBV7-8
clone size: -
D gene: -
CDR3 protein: CASSLVQGGYNEQFF
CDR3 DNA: TGTGCCAGCAGCTTAGTTCAGGGCGGCTACAATGAGCAGTTCTTC

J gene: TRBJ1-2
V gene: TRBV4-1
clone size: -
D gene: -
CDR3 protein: CASSPPIPQGTYGYTF
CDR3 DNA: TGCGCCAGCAGCCCCCCTATCCCGCAGGGGACCTATGGCTACACCTTC